Listed below are T cell receptor beta chains from one sample, sequenced in a study of T cell repertoires in cytomegalovirus infection. In TCRdb, the reads were re-called with MiXCR into one record per CDR3 protein. The sample records 300,000 or so distinct CDR3 sequences, approximately 8.9% being singletons. Sequencing used PBMCs. The receptors stem from a human donor in good health (CMV status not recorded). Some clones in this sample may be carry-over from other donors' samples. Each CDR3 is given with its conserved first and last residue. A D gene is named only where the DNA matches it firmly. For some rows the clone size is stated as once, few or many, or as a class when expanded; others skip it.

j_call clone_size d_call v_call cdr3_aa cdr3_nt
TRBJ1-5 many NA TRBV20-1 CSALTRGHNQPQHF TGCAGTGCTCTGACCAGGGGCCACAATCAGCCCCAGCATTTT
TRBJ1-1 few NA TRBV5-5 CASSPGAGSTEAFF TGTGCCAGCAGCCCCGGTGCGGGGAGCACTGAAGCTTTCTTT
TRBJ2-5 many TRBD1 TRBV10-3 CAISGQDQETQYF TGTGCCATCAGCGGACAGGACCAAGAGACCCAGTACTTC
TRBJ2-5 few NA TRBV6-6 CASSYGFQGTQETQYF TGTGCCAGCAGTTACGGGTTCCAGGGGACCCAAGAGACCCAGTACTTC
TRBJ2-3 many TRBD1 TRBV10-3 CAIRETGASTDTQYF TGTGCCATCAGGGAGACAGGGGCTAGCACAGATACGCAGTATTTT
TRBJ2-7 many NA TRBV4-2 CASSQHDTYEQYF TGTGCCAGCAGCCAACACGATACCTACGAGCAGTACTTC
TRBJ2-3 many TRBD2 TRBV28 CASSLSGLAGIITDTQYF TGTGCCAGCAGTTTGAGCGGACTAGCGGGGATTATCACAGATACGCAGTATTTT
TRBJ1-5 many NA TRBV12-3/TRBV12-4 CASSHLGPLSQPQHF TGTGCCAGCAGTCATCTCGGGCCGTTAAGTCAGCCCCAGCATTTT
TRBJ2-1 many NA TRBV5-1 CASSSRDARYNEQFF TGCGCCAGCAGCTCCCGGGACGCGCGTTACAATGAGCAGTTCTTC
TRBJ2-7 many NA TRBV2 CASSRSSLRLEQYF TGTGCCAGCAGCCGGTCCTCCCTCCGTCTCGAGCAGTACTTC
TRBJ2-7 many NA TRBV19 CASKSTDSYEQYF TGTGCCAGTAAGAGTACGGACTCCTACGAGCAGTACTTC
TRBJ1-6 NA TRBD1 TRBV7-9 CASSSPGQGNFSYNSPLHF TGTGCCAGCAGCTCACCAGGACAGGGGAATTTCTCCTATAATTCACCCCTCCACTTT
TRBJ2-1 many TRBD1 TRBV28 CASSSSGQGAYEQFF TGTGCCAGCAGTTCCTCGGGACAGGGGGCTTATGAGCAGTTCTTC
TRBJ1-6 few TRBD1 TRBV29-1 CSVMTGPDNSPLHF TGCAGCGTGATGACAGGGCCCGATAATTCACCCCTCCACTTT
TRBJ1-6 many NA TRBV7-3 CASSLAQGYSPLHF TGTGCCAGCAGCTTAGCTCAGGGATATTCACCCCTCCACTTT
TRBJ2-1 many NA TRBV7-2 CASSLDSDNEQFF TGTGCCAGCAGCTTGGACAGTGACAATGAGCAGTTCTTC
TRBJ1-1 many TRBD1 TRBV10-3 CAISTGTGGTEAFF TGTGCCATCAGTACCGGGACAGGGGGCACTGAAGCTTTCTTT
TRBJ2-5 many TRBD1 TRBV12-5 CASGQGATETQYF TGTGCTAGTGGACAGGGGGCAACAGAGACCCAGTACTTC
TRBJ2-3 many TRBD2 TRBV28 CASSVPGLAARGADTQYF TGTGCCAGCAGTGTGCCGGGACTAGCGGCCCGGGGAGCAGATACGCAGTATTTT
TRBJ1-4 many TRBD1 TRBV13 CASSSETEGATNEKLFF TGTGCCAGCAGCTCAGAGACAGAGGGGGCCACTAATGAAAAACTGTTTTTT
TRBJ1-1 many NA TRBV5-6 CASSLVGEAFF TGTGCCAGCAGCTTGGTGGGAGAAGCTTTCTTT
TRBJ1-1 NA NA TRBV18 CASSPDLTGRNTEAFF TGTGCCAGCTCACCTGACTTGACAGGCCGAAACACTGAAGCTTTCTTT
TRBJ2-7 few NA TRBV20-1 CSASPSSASSYEQYF TGCAGTGCTTCTCCTTCTAGCGCTAGCTCCTACGAGCAGTACTTC
TRBJ1-1 many NA TRBV7-2 CASSAFEGTEAFF TGTGCCAGCAGCGCCTTTGAGGGGACAGAAGCTTTCTTT
TRBJ1-2 NA NA TRBV15 CATSREASNYSYTF TGTGCCACCAGCAGAGAAGCCTCTAACTATAGCTACACCTTC